The clone carrying this T cell receptor beta chain came up a few times. Method: immunoSEQ multiplex PCR; TCRdb's copy keeps in-frame clones and lacks some. The repertoire holds 55,000 to 60,000 clones, 85% to 90% seen once, with roughly a fifth in the top ten. CDR3 length: 13 residues. From germline, CDR1 is LNHDA and CDR2 SQIVND (reference sequence). The ends were cut back, 4 bases at V and 7 bases at J, with 13 bases in the middle. This sample was taken from a study of T cell responses to AZD1222 COVID-19 vaccine. The gene calls are TRBV19 and TRBJ1-1; no clear D gene. This material consisted of peripheral blood, taken on day 0 of MenACWY control vaccination. The origin of this receptor is an adult in good health. The CDR3 reads CASSNREKGEAFF. Written as DNA, the CDR3 is TGTGCCAGTAGTAATAGGGAAAAGGGTGAAGCTTTCTTT. Full variable domain (outside the CDR3, taken from reference TRBV19 and TRBJ1-1): DGGITQSPKYLFRKEGQNVTLSCEQNLNHDAMYWYRQDPGQGLRLIYYSQIVNDFQKGDIAEGYSVSREKKESFPLTVTSAQKNPTAFYLCASSNREKGEAFFGQGTRLTVV.